This T cell receptor beta chain is drawn from a study of identical twins. Trimming removed 3 bases from V and 10 bases from J, with 19 bases in between. From germline, CDR1 is DFQATT and CDR2 SNEGSKA (reference sequence). This CDR3 is 14 amino acids long. There are a few counts of this clonotype. Each cDNA held unique molecular identifiers, and template switching gave it a universal primer site. TCRdb independently ran MiXCR on the 5' RACE reads; one entry per CDR3 protein. Among 450,000 or so distinct CDR3 sequences listed, roughly 24% were seen once. This same sample was also part of a study on T cells expressing NK-cell markers. In that study: Where a handful of donors were concerned, these clonotypes also led the CD3+CD56-NKG2C+ fraction.

The chain links TRBV20-1 to TRBJ2-1, with D possibly matching TRBD2 (6 bases). Sequencing was done on a sample of CD4+ T cells sorted from blood. This TCR was sampled from a woman aged 18-29 years in good health. CDR3 DNA: TGCAGTGCTAGCCCGGCGGGGCCTGTTGGCGAGCAGTTCTTC. This encodes CSASPAGPVGEQFF.